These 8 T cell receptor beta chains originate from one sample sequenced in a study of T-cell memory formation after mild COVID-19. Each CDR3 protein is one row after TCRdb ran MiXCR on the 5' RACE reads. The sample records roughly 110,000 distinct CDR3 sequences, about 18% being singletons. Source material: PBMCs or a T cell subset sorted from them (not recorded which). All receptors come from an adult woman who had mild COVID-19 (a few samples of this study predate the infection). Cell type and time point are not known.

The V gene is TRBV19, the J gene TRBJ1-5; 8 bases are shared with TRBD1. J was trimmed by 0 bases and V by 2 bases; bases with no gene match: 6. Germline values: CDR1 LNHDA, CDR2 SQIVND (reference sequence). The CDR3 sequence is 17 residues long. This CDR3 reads CASSIRTGPDSNQPQHF. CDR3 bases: TGTGCCAGTAGTATAAGGACAGGGCCGGATAGCAATCAGCCCCAGCATTTT. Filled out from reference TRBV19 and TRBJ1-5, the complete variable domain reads DGGITQSPKYLFRKEGQNVTLSCEQNLNHDAMYWYRQDPGQGLRLIYYSQIVNDFQKGDIAEGYSVSREKKESFPLTVTSAQKNPTAFYLCASSIRTGPDSNQPQHFGDGTRLSIL.

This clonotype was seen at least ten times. The CDR3 is CASSQVGNTEAFF. CDR3 sequence (DNA): TGCGCCAGCAGCCAAGTCGGGAACACTGAAGCTTTCTTT. The rearrangement links TRBV4-1 to TRBJ1-1; D uncertain. CDR1 is MGHRA, CDR2 YSYEKL, per germline. V lost 1 base to trimming and J lost 1 base, with 4 bases between them. The CDR3 contains 13 residues.

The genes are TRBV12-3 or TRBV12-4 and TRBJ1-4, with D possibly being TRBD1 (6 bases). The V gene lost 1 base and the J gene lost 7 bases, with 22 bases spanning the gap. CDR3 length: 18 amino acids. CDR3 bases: TGTGCCAGCAGTTTAGAAGTCATTATGGAAGGGGGAGGTGAAAAACTGTTTTTT. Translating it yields CASSLEVIMEGGGEKLFF.

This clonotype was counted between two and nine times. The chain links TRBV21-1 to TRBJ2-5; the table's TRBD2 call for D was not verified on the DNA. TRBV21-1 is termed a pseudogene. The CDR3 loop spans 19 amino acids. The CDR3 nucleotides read TGTGCCAGCAGCAAAGATCGCGGGAGGGAATCGTATAGACAAGAGACCCAGTACTTC. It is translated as CASSKDRGRESYRQETQYF.

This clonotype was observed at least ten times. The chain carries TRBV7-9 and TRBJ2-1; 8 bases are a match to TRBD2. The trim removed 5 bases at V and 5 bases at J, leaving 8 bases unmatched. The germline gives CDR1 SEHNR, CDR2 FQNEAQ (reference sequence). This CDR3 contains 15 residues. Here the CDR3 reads CASSPTGGRNNEQFF. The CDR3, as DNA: TGTGCCAGCAGCCCCACGGGGGGGCGGAACAATGAGCAGTTCTTC.

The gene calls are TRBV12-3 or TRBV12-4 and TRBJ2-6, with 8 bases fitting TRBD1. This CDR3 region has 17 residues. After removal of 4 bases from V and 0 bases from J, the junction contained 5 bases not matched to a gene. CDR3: CASSSRGQGSGANVLTF. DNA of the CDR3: TGTGCCAGCAGTTCCAGGGGGCAGGGCTCTGGGGCCAACGTCCTGACTTTC.

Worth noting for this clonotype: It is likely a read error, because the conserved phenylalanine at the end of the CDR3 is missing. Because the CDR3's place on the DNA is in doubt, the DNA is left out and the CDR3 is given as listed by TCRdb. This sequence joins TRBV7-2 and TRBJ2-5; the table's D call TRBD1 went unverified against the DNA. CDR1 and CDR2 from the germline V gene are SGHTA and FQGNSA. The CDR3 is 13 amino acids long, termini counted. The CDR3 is CASSLGSGTAGAI.

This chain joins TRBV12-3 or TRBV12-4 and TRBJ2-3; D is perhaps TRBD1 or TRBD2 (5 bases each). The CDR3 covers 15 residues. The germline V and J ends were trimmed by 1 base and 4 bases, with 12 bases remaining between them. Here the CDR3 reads CASSLGGRGADTQYF. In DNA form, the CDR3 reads TGTGCCAGCAGTTTAGGGGGGAGAGGGGCAGATACGCAGTATTTT.